This is a list of T cell receptor beta chains from one sample in a study of cytomegalovirus exposure and HLA in healthy donors. Data came from immunoSEQ multiplex PCR; TCRdb stores just in-frame clones and leaves some out. This table holds 150,000 to 180,000 clones, nearly 80% found once. The sample consisted of PBMCs. These TCRs come from a man younger than 40 in good health and CMV-seropositive. CDR3s include the opening cysteine and the closing phenylalanine or tryptophan. Fields, in order: CDR3 DNA, CDR3 protein, D gene, V gene, J gene, CDR3 length, clone size. A D gene is named only where the DNA matches it firmly. A row's size may be missing; if present it is once, few, many or a size class.

DNA: TGTGCCAGCAGCTTGCCAGGACTAAATTCGCAGTATTTT
CDR3: CASSLPGLNSQYF
D: .
V: TRBV5-6
J: TRBJ2-3
length: 13
size: .

DNA: TGTGCCAGCAGGACTAGCGGGACATCCTACAATGAGCAGTTCTTC
CDR3: CASRTSGTSYNEQFF
D: TRBD2
V: TRBV6-5
J: TRBJ2-1
length: 15
size: once

DNA: TGTGCCAGCAGCCCTAATACAGGTTATTGTGGCTACACCTTC
CDR3: CASSPNTGYCGYTF
D: .
V: TRBV6-6
J: TRBJ1-2
length: 14
size: .

DNA: TGCAGCCAGCCCGGAGCGAAGGAGCAGTTCTTC
CDR3: CSQPGAKEQFF
D: .
V: TRBV20-1
J: TRBJ2-1
length: 11
size: .

DNA: TGTGCCAGCAGTTGGACAGGGGAAGTTTACGAGCAGTACTTC
CDR3: CASSWTGEVYEQYF
D: TRBD1
V: TRBV25-1
J: TRBJ2-7
length: 14
size: once

DNA: TGTGCCAGCAGCTTGGGGGAGACGACAGGGAAGGGCTACACCTTC
CDR3: CASSLGETTGKGYTF
D: TRBD1
V: TRBV5-5
J: TRBJ1-2
length: 15
size: once

DNA: TGTGCCAGCAGCCCGCGGACAGGGGGCGTTTACGAGCAGTACTTC
CDR3: CASSPRTGGVYEQYF
D: TRBD1
V: TRBV4-2
J: TRBJ2-7
length: 15
size: few

DNA: TGTGCCATCAGTGGAACTAGCGGGAGGGACAATGAGCAGTTCTTC
CDR3: CAISGTSGRDNEQFF
D: TRBD2
V: TRBV10-3
J: TRBJ2-1
length: 15
size: once

DNA: TGTGCCAGCAGCCCCCCCGGGACAGCAACCTACGAGCAGTACTTC
CDR3: CASSPPGTATYEQYF
D: TRBD1
V: TRBV5-4
J: TRBJ2-7
length: 15
size: .

DNA: TGCGCCAGCAGCTCAGGACTAGCAGCGAACACCGGGGAGCTGTTTTTT
CDR3: CASSSGLAANTGELFF
D: TRBD2
V: TRBV5-1
J: TRBJ2-2
length: 16
size: .

DNA: TGTGCCAGCAGCGACCCCGGGACTACCGACAATGAGCAGTTCTTC
CDR3: CASSDPGTTDNEQFF
D: TRBD2
V: TRBV2
J: TRBJ2-1
length: 15
size: .

DNA: TGTGCCAGTAGTACAGGGGGCTCCTACGAGCAGTACTTC
CDR3: CASSTGGSYEQYF
D: TRBD1
V: TRBV19
J: TRBJ2-7
length: 13
size: .

DNA: TGTGCCAGCAGGCCGACCGGGACAGGGGCGGTGAATGAAAAACTGTTTTTT
CDR3: CASRPTGTGAVNEKLFF
D: TRBD1
V: TRBV2
J: TRBJ1-4
length: 17
size: .

DNA: TGTGCCAGCTCACCCAGTGAGGACAGGTTACCCAATGAGCAGTTCTTC
CDR3: CASSPSEDRLPNEQFF
D: TRBD1
V: TRBV18
J: TRBJ2-1
length: 16
size: .

DNA: TGCGCCAGCAGCTTCTCGCAGGGGGCCTATGGCTACACCTTC
CDR3: CASSFSQGAYGYTF
D: TRBD1
V: TRBV5-1
J: TRBJ1-2
length: 14
size: .

DNA: TGTGCCAGCAGGGCAACAGGGCAAACTAATGAAAAACTGTTTTTT
CDR3: CASRATGQTNEKLFF
D: .
V: TRBV2
J: TRBJ1-4
length: 15
size: .

DNA: TGTGCCAGTAGCCCGACTAGCGCCACCTACGAGCAGTACTTC
CDR3: CASSPTSATYEQYF
D: TRBD2
V: TRBV19
J: TRBJ2-7
length: 14
size: .